These 4 T cell receptor beta chains came from one sample sequenced in a study of T-cell memory formation after mild COVID-19. TCRdb reprocessed the 5' RACE reads with MiXCR, giving one entry per CDR3 protein. The data hold approximately 290,000 distinct CDR3 sequences, with just under 20% observed a single time. The specimen was PBMCs or a T cell subset sorted from them (not recorded which). All receptors derive from a man between 18 and 29 years old who had mild COVID-19 (a few samples of this study predate the infection). Cell type and time point are not known.

The sample holds many counts of this clonotype. This chain links TRBV4-2 with TRBJ2-1; 10 bases map to TRBD2. V was pared by 1 base and J by 0 bases, with 12 bases of the junction left unmatched. Looked up from germline, CDR1 is LGHNA and CDR2 is YNFKEQ. CDR3 length: 20 amino acids. The CDR3: CASSQVLASGGLSSYNEQFF. The CDR3 DNA sequence: TGTGCCAGCAGCCAAGTTTTGGCTAGCGGGGGCCTTAGCTCCTACAATGAGCAGTTCTTC.

In this sample, this clonotype turned up a few times. The chain couples TRBV29-1 to TRBJ2-5; D uncertain. Germline V lookup: CDR1 SQVTM, CDR2 ANQGSEA. This CDR3 has 14 amino acids. V dropped 3 bases and J dropped 1 base, with 12 bases sitting between them. Here the CDR3 DNA reads TGCAGCGTTGAGACCCAGAGACGCCAAGAGACCCAGTACTTC. The encoded protein is CSVETQRRQETQYF. Variable domain in full (rest from reference TRBV29-1 and TRBJ2-5): SAVISQKPSRDICQRGTSLTIQCQVDSQVTMMFWYRQQPGQSLTLIATANQGSEATYESGFVIDKFPISRPNLTFSTLTVSNMSPEDSSIYLCSVETQRRQETQYFGPGTRLLVL.

This clonotype showed up just a few times. This chain links TRBV4-1 with TRBJ1-1; D remains unclear. This CDR3 region has 14 residues. Germline CDR1 reads MGHRA; CDR2 reads YSYEKL. Trimming cost V 1 base and J 4 bases, with 10 bases left between them. CDR3 residues: CASSQVQISTEAFF. DNA of the CDR3: TGCGCCAGCAGCCAAGTTCAGATTAGCACTGAAGCTTTCTTT.

The V and J genes are TRBV7-3 and TRBJ2-7; 8 bases match TRBD2. V trimming: 5 bases; J trimming: 5 bases; junction bases outside the gene matches: 11. Germline CDR1 is SGHTA and CDR2 is FQGTGA. This CDR3 spans 15 amino acids. The CDR3 is CASSRGGSFWDEQYF. The DNA of the CDR3 is TGTGCCAGCAGCCGGGGGGGATCGTTCTGGGACGAGCAGTACTTC.